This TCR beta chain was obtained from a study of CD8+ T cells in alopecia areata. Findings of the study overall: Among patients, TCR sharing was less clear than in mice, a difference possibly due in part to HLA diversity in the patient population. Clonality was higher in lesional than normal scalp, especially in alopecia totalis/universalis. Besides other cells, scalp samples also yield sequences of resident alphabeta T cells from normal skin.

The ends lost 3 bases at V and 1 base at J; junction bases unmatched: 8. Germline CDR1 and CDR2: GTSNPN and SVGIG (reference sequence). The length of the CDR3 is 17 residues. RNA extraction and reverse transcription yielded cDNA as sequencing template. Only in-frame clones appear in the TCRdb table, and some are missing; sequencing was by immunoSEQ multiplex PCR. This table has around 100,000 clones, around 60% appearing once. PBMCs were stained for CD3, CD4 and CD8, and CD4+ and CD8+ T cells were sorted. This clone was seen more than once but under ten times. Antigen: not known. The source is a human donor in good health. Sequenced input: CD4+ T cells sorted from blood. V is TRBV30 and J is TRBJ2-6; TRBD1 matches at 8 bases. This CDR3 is CAWSPGQVSSGANVLTF. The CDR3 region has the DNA TGTGCCTGGAGCCCGGGACAGGTCTCTTCTGGGGCCAACGTCCTGACTTTC.